This TCR beta chain was captured in a study of cytomegalovirus exposure and HLA in healthy donors. The V segment lost 4 bases and the J segment 7 bases; nucleotides outside the gene matches: 4. This CDR3 contains 13 residues. Germline assignment: CDR1 SGHTA and CDR2 FQGNSA. Use of 60 Vbeta and 13 Jbeta primers characterized the PCR. In the study's own analysis: An analysis that came later counted 80 million or so unique TCR beta chains, approximately 10 million shared. Repertoires were generated with immunoSEQ multiplex PCR, while TCRdb's copy carries only in-frame clones and drops some. V, J and clone size are those of that table, while D and trimming were read from the DNA. Its table records some 150,000 clones. Notes on this clone: Its cognate antigen is unknown.

Study-wide findings and caveats: A later analysis found that most CMV-associated TCR beta chains appeared HLA-restricted. Trimming of TCR beta V- and J-genes showed a link, identified in a later analysis, to a missense DCLRE1C variant. Overall, around 160 TCR beta chains were annotated as cytomegalovirus-associated.

The sequence was collected from a middle-aged man in good health and CMV-seronegative. The chain carries TRBV7-2 and TRBJ1-2, with 9 positions matching TRBD1. Sequenced: PBMCs. CDR3 region: CASSSGTGIGYTF. The CDR3, as DNA: TGTGCCAGCAGCTCCGGGACAGGGATTGGCTACACCTTC.